This T cell receptor beta chain was captured by sequencing in a study of CD8+ T cells in alopecia areata. Broader study findings: In lesional scalp, particularly from alopecia totalis/universalis, clonality was higher than in normal scalp.

Trimming took 4 bases from V and 2 from J, leaving 8 bases between them. CDR1 is MGHDK and CDR2 is SYGVNS in the germline V gene. CDR3 length: 14 residues. Documented treatment: oral pan-JAK inhibitor, 5-10 mg twice daily. Alopecia areata patients had lesional scalp punch biopsies and peripheral blood taken from them. This clone has a single count. Its antigen is not identified. Isolated RNA was reverse transcribed into cDNA used as the sequencing template. The data were produced by immunoSEQ multiplex PCR, yet TCRdb's version contains in-frame clones alone and is incomplete. The sample consists of 190,000 or so clones, around 58% of them appearing once.

V and J are TRBV25-1 and TRBJ2-2, with D possibly TRBD2 on 5 matching bases. This specimen consisted of CD8+ T cells sorted from blood, obtained at week 24, from a patient treated with tofacitinib. The clonotype originates from a human donor with alopecia areata. The CDR3: CASSGGRNTGELFF. Written as DNA, the CDR3 is TGTGCCAGCAGTGGCGGGCGCAACACCGGGGAGCTGTTTTTT.